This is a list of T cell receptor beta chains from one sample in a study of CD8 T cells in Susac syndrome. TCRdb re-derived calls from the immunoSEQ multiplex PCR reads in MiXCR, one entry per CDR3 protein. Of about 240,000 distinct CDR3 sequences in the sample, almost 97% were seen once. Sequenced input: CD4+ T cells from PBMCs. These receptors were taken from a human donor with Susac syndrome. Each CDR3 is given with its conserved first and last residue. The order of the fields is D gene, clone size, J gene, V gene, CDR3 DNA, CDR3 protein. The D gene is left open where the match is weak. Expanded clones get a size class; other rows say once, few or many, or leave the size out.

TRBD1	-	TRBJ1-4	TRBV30	TGTGCCTATTCGGCAGGGGGGAATGAAAAACTGTTTTTT	CAYSAGGNEKLFF
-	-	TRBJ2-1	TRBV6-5	TGTGCCAGCACGAGCCAGGGTAGCTCCTACAATGAGCAGTTCTTC	CASTSQGSSYNEQFF
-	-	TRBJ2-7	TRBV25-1	TGTGCCAGCAGTGAACAGGGCGGTTCCTACGAGCAGTACTTC	CASSEQGGSYEQYF
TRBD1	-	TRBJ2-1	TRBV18	TGTGCCAGCTCACCCACAGGGGCCGCAAACAATGAGCAGTTCTTC	CASSPTGAANNEQFF
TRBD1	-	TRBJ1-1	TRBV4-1	TGCGCCAGCAGCCACCTCCTCCACAGGGGTGTCACTGAAGCTTTCTTT	CASSHLLHRGVTEAFF
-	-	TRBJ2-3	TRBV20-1	TGCAGTATAGACCGGGGGACCACAGATACGCAGTATTTT	CSIDRGTTDTQYF
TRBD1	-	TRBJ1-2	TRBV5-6	TGTGCCAGCAGCGTGGACAGGGCAGGCGGCTACACCTTC	CASSVDRAGGYTF
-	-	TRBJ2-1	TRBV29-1	TGCAGCGTTGTACGTGCGGCCGAGCAGTTCTTC	CSVVRAAEQFF
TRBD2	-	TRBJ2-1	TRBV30	TGTGCCTGGAGCGGGAGGGCAGATGAGCAGTTCTTC	CAWSGRADEQFF
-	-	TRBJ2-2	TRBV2	TGTGCCAGCAGGGAATGGAACACCGGGGAGCTGTTTTTT	CASREWNTGELFF
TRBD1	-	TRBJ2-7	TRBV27	TGTGCCAGCAGTCCATCGACAGGGGCCTACGAGCAGTACTTC	CASSPSTGAYEQYF
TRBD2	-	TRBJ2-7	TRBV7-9	TGTGCCAGCAGCCGGGACTACCTCCTACCCGAGCAGTACTTC	CASSRDYLLPEQYF
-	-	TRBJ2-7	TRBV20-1	TGCAGTGCTAGAGAAATAGGCCCCCGCCGCTACGAGCAGTACTTC	CSAREIGPRRYEQYF
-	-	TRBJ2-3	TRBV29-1	TGCAGCGTTGAAGATCTCCCAGATACGCAGTATTTT	CSVEDLPDTQYF
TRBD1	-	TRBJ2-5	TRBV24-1	TGTGCCACCAGTGAGCCCGGACAGGATCAAGGGACCCAGTACTTC	CATSEPGQDQGTQYF
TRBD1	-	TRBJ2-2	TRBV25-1	TGTGCCAGCAGTGACACCAGATCCGGACAGGGACACACCGGGGAGCTGTTTTTT	CASSDTRSGQGHTGELFF
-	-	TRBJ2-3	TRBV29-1	TGCAGCGCCGACCACACAGATACGCAGTATTTT	CSADHTDTQYF
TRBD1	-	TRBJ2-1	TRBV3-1	TGTGCCAGCAGCCAAACCGGGACAGGCGCCGAGCAGTTCTTC	CASSQTGTGAEQFF
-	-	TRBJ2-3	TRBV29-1	TGCAGCGCCCACTGGGACGGAACAGATACGCAGTATTTT	CSAHWDGTDTQYF
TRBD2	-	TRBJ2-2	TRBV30	TGTGCCTGGAGACTCCGCGGGAGATTAATCGGGGAGCTGTTTTTT	CAWRLRGRLIGELFF
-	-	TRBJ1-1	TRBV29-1	TGCAGCGTTGTCGCAGGGACCCTAAACACTGAAGCTTTCTTT	CSVVAGTLNTEAFF
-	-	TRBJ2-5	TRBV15	TGTGCCACCCAAGGGCTAGGAGAAGAGACCCAGTACTTC	CATQGLGEETQYF
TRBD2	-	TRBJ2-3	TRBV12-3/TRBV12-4	TGTGCCAGCAGTCCCGCGGGGGGAGGCACAGATACGCAGTATTTT	CASSPAGGGTDTQYF
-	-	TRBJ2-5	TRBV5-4	TGTGCCAGCACGATCCGGGACTACCAAGAGACCCAGTACTTC	CASTIRDYQETQYF
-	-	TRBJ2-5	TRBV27	TGTGCCAGCAGTTCTACGCGAGAGACCCAGCACTTC	CASSSTRETQHF
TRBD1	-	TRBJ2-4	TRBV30	TGTGCCTGGAGTTGGGGACAGGGGCCCAAAAACATTCAGTACTTC	CAWSWGQGPKNIQYF
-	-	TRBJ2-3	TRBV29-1	TGCAGCGTTGACCGACTACTCGGCACAGATACGCAGTATTTT	CSVDRLLGTDTQYF
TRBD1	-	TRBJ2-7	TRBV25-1	TGTGCCAGCAGTGAAGGAGGACAGGGACCCGCCGAGCAGTACTTC	CASSEGGQGPAEQYF
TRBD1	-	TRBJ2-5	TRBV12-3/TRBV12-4	TGTGCCAGCACCTTACAGGGGATCCAAGAGACCCAGTACTTC	CASTLQGIQETQYF
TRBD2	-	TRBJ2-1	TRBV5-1	TGCGCCAGCAGCTTTACTAGCGGAGACAATGAGCAGTTCTTC	CASSFTSGDNEQFF
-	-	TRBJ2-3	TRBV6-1	TGTGCCAGCAAGAAGATGGGAGGACGGACAGATACGCAGTATTTT	CASKKMGGRTDTQYF
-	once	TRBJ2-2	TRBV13	TGTGCCAGCAGCCCCCGAGTCGGGGAGCTGTTTTTT	CASSPRVGELFF
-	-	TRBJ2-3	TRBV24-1	TGTGCCACCAGTGACCGGACTAGCACAGATACGCAGTATTTT	CATSDRTSTDTQYF
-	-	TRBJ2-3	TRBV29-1	TGCAGCGCCCGAACTTTACGCTCGGCCACAGATACGCAGTATTTT	CSARTLRSATDTQYF
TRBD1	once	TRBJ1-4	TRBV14	TGTGCCAGCAGCCAAGCCGGGACAGTGTTTTTT	CASSQAGTVFF
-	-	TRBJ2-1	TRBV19	TGTGCCAGTAGGGTCCCGGGGGTACCCCACAATGAGCAGTTCTTC	CASRVPGVPHNEQFF
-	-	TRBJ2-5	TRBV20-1	TGCAGTGCTAGAGATGCCCTGCGGGAGACCCAGTACTTC	CSARDALRETQYF
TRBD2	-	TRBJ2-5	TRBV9	TGTGCCAGCAGCGGGACTAGTAGCCAAATACAGTACTTC	CASSGTSSQIQYF
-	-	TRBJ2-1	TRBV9	TGTGCCAGCGGGAGGTCCTACAATGAGCAGTTCTTC	CASGRSYNEQFF
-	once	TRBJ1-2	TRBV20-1	TGCAGTGGCCGAGAGGAGGGCATGGACTATGGCTACACCTTC	CSGREEGMDYGYTF
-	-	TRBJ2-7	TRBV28	TGTGCCAGCAGTTTCCTCATGGCAGCAGCCTACGAGCAGTACTTC	CASSFLMAAAYEQYF
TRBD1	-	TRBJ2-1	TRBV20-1	TGCAGTGCTAGACCGCGACAGGGTTACAATGAGCAGTTCTTC	CSARPRQGYNEQFF
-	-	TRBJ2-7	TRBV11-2	TGTGCCAGCAGCACCGGACGGCTCAGCTCCTACGAGCAGTACTTC	CASSTGRLSSYEQYF
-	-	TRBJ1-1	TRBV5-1	TGCGCCAGCAGCTTGAGAGGCTGGGGAATGAACACTGAAGCTTTCTTT	CASSLRGWGMNTEAFF
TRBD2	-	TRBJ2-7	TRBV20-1	TGCAGTGGGAGGCCTAGCGGAGGAGGTGTGCAGTACTTC	CSGRPSGGGVQYF
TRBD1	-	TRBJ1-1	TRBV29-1	TGCAGCCTAAGGACAGGGGGGAACACTGAAGCTTTCTTT	CSLRTGGNTEAFF
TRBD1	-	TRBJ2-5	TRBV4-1	TGCGCCAGCAGCCGAACGACAGGGTTCCGAGAGACCCAGTACTTC	CASSRTTGFRETQYF
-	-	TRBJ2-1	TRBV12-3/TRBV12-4	TGTGCCAGCAGCTTGGCAGGTCCTGGGGATGAGCAGTTCTTC	CASSLAGPGDEQFF
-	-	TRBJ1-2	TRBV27	TGTGCCAGCAGTCGAAAGCCCGTCGCCTATGGCTACACCTTC	CASSRKPVAYGYTF